This TCR beta chain emerged from a study of T-cell reconstitution after alpha-beta-depleted transplantation in children (dated by TCRdb to about 2016). About the study as a whole: T-cell immune reconstitution after TCRalphabeta/CD19-depleted allogeneic hematopoietic cell transplantation in children was quantitatively tracked in the study by means of TCR repertoire profiling.

What the research found in general, with its limitations: Hyperexpanded clone frequencies declined over subsequent months; after one year, T-cell counts and TCRbeta diversity were mostly attributed to newly produced T cells. The apparently early recovery of alphabetaT-cell counts about two months after transplant reportedly depended on only several hundred rapidly expanded clones that came from non-depleted graft cells. In some patients, the high TCRbeta diversity seen at day 60 was put down to recipient T cells and intrathymic progenitors that had survived conditioning.

The library came from PCR. These reads were obtained on an Illumina HiSeq 2500. Molecular barcoding was employed in the preparation of TCR libraries, with unique molecular identifiers being used to normalize TCRbeta repertoire quantification. TCRdb reran the public reads through fastp at Q25 and MiXCR, keeping productive beta chains. Duplicate CDR3 protein sequences are folded into a single record with the most common DNA and genes. The table for this sample lists about 130,000 distinct CDR3 sequences; 8.5% to 10% of them were counted only once. 20% to 30% of the sample is held by the ten biggest clonotypes. Relative to germline, V is 10 bases shorter and J is 5 bases shorter, with 25 bases between their ends. CDR1 and CDR2, looked up from the germline V gene, are MNHEY and SVGEGT. Spanning cysteine to phenylalanine, the CDR3 consists of 16 amino acids. The only DNA kept is the CDR3, 48 bases in frame from the first base.

This sample's treatment or condition label indicates: allogeneic hematopoietic cell transplantation with graft depleted of TCRalphabeta T cells and CD19 B cells. Transplant recipients were children who received TCRalphabeta/CD19-depleted allogeneic hematopoietic cell grafts. A word on this clonotype: Which antigen it targets is not known. Per-nucleotide qualities are absent, and no much larger clonotype sits a single base away.

This receptor was taken from a girl in the first two years of life who had a stem cell transplant for combined immunodeficiency, so the T cells may come from the graft donor. Specimen: PBMCs, mostly from graft donor cells, collected 180 days after TCRalphabeta/CD19-depleted stem cell transplant. The chain links TRBV6-2 or TRBV6-3 with TRBJ2-3; the D segment could be TRBD2, given 5 matching bases. This receptor carries the CDR3 CATSQWLASRGDTQYF. The nucleotide sequence reads as follows: TGTGCCACCAGCCAGTGGTTAGCGTCAAGAGGAGATACGCAGTATTTT.